Given below is one T cell receptor (beta chain) in context. Its antigen is undetermined. The sample comes from a study of shared clonotypes between healthy human individuals. Study conclusions and caveats: Of the naive CD4 clonotypes, around 5.2% were shared across several donors.

Per germline, CDR1 MNHEY and CDR2 SVGAGI. CDR3 length equals 14 residues. Trimming took 7 bases from V and 5 from J, leaving 17 bases between them. Profiling relied on immunoSEQ multiplex PCR, and the TCRdb table lists in-frame clones only, not all of them. Of roughly 1 million clones in the sample, about 76% are singletons; the top ten hold around 1.5%. This receptor was obtained from a young man in good health. The sequencing input was memory CD4+ T cells sorted from blood. Noted subset: CD45RA-negative fraction. The chain joins TRBV6-5 to TRBJ2-5; perhaps TRBD1 as D (5 bases). The CDR3, as DNA: TGTGCCAGCACCGACGTAGGGGCAACGGAGACCCAGTACTTC. It specifies CASTDVGATETQYF.